The entry that follows covers one T cell receptor (beta chain) sequence. Its antigen is unidentified. Germline trimming cut 4 bases from V and 5 bases from J; bases unmatched to any gene: 6. CDR1 and CDR2 (germline): SGHRS, YFSETQ. The CDR3 consists of 15 residues. These data belong to a study of OX40 agonist ivuxolimab in advanced cancers. Study overall: At 82.7% male, the cohort had a mean age of 60 years, ranging from roughly 20 to 85. Anti-PD-1, anti-PD-L1 or anti-CTLA-4 therapy given earlier was allowed, and 40% had some.

Study-wide results and limits: Partial responders treated at 0.1-3.0 mg/kg exhibited clonal expansion among the lowest measured. CD4+ and CD8+ blood T cells expanded clonally by week 6 at 0.1 to 3.0 mg/kg.

The assay was immunoSEQ multiplex PCR, and TCRdb's table has in-frame clones only and misses some. The table includes some 98,000 clones, approximately 80% detected once. This clonotype was obtained from an adult with an advanced solid tumor such as melanoma, head and neck, liver or kidney cancer. Sequences were derived from CD4+ or CD8+ T cells sorted from blood, sampled in a trial of the OX40 agonist ivuxolimab. This rearrangement joins TRBV5-1 to TRBJ1-6; 7 bases line up with TRBD1. The CDR3 DNA follows: TGCGCCAGCAGCCGCACCGGGACAGATAATTCACCCCTCCACTTT. Protein product: CASSRTGTDNSPLHF.